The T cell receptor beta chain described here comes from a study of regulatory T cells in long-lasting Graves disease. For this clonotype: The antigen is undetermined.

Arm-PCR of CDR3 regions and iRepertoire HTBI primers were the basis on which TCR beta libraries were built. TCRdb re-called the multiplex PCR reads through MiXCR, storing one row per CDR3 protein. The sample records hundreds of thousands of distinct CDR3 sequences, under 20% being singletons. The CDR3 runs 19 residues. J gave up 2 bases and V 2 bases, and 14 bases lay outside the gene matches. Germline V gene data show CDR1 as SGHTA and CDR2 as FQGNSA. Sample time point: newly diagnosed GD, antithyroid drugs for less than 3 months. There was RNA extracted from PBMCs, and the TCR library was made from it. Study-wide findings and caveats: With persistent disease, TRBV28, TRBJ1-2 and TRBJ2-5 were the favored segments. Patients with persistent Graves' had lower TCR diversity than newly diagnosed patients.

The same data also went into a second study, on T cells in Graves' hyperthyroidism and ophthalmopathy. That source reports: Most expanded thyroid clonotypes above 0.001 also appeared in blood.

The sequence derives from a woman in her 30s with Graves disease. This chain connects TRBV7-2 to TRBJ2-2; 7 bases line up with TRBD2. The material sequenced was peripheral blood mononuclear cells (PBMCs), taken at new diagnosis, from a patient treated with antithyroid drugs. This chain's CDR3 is CASSLLPLVRGSNTGELFF. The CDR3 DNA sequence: TGTGCCAGCAGCTTATTACCCCTTGTGCGCGGGAGTAACACCGGGGAGCTGTTTTTT.